The 21 T cell receptor beta chains given below trace back to one sample, sequenced in a study of read filtering for tumor transcriptome and immune sequencing. From 350 to 500 ng of RNA, a library with molecular barcoded alpha/delta and beta/gamma adaptors was made. TCRdb reanalysed the reads using MiXCR and keeps one entry per CDR3 protein. The sample includes some 19,000 distinct CDR3 sequences, less than 25% of them seen just once. Sequenced material: a population of CD138-negative cells sorted from bone marrow. The receptors come from a donor older than 35 with multiple myeloma.

This clonotype qualifies as medium-sized. The genes are TRBV27 and TRBJ1-1; 9 positions match TRBD1. J was trimmed by 4 bases and V by 0 bases; bases with no gene match: 6. This CDR3 is 16 amino acids long. Germline assignment: CDR1 MNHEY and CDR2 SMNVEV (reference sequence). The CDR3 sequence: CASSLSRDRGGTEAFF. DNA of the CDR3: TGTGCCAGCAGTTTATCCCGAGACAGGGGGGGCACTGAAGCTTTCTTT.

The genes are TRBV7-2 and TRBJ2-3; TRBD2 matches 7 bases. Per germline, CDR1 SGHTA and CDR2 FQGNSA. The length of the CDR3 is 16 residues. The J segment lost 2 bases and the V segment lost 5 bases, leaving 10 bases of the junction unmatched. The CDR3 protein is CASSHISGRDTDTQYF. For the CDR3, the DNA is TGTGCCAGCAGCCACATTAGCGGGCGGGACACAGATACGCAGTATTTT.

This chain uses TRBV18 with TRBJ1-1, with D unresolved. The CDR3 sequence is 13 residues long. CDR1 and CDR2 from the germline V gene are KGHSH and LQKENI. V was cut by 3 bases and J by 2 bases, with 7 bases left in between. The CDR3 nucleotides are TGTGCCAGCTCACCCTTAGGAAACACTGAAGCTTTCTTT. Amino acids: CASSPLGNTEAFF.

This clonotype was observed at least ten times. The J gene is TRBJ2-1, the V gene TRBV29-1; no clear D. The germline V gene encodes CDR1 SQVTM and CDR2 ANQGSEA. Deletions cut 5 bases from V and 1 base from J, with 9 bases between. The CDR3 consists of 13 residues. The CDR3 sequence: CSVRHSSYNEQFF. CDR3 sequence (DNA): TGCAGCGTTAGACACTCGTCCTACAATGAGCAGTTCTTC.

In its sample, this clonotype was seen many times. The chain uses TRBV7-6 and TRBJ2-7; D unresolved. The V end was cut by 8 bases, the J end by 1 base, with 12 bases between. This CDR3 contains 13 residues. Germline loops: CDR1 SGHVS, CDR2 FNYEAQ. CDR3 amino acids: CASSQAESYEQYF. In DNA form, the CDR3 reads TGTGCCAGCTCCCAGGCGGAATCCTACGAGCAGTACTTC. Combining the CDR3 with reference TRBV7-6 and TRBJ2-7 gives the whole variable domain GAGVSQSPRYKVTKRGQDVALRCDPISGHVSLYWYRQALGQGPEFLTYFNYEAQQDKSGLPNDRFSAERPEGSISTLTIQRTEQRDSAMYRCASSQAESYEQYFGPGTRLTVT.

This clonotype was detected many times. This chain uses TRBV19 with TRBJ2-6, with TRBD2 as a possible D gene (5 bases). Per the germline V gene, CDR1 is LNHDA and CDR2 is SQIVND (reference sequence). This CDR3 spans 14 amino acids. This CDR3 is CAIAQNSGANVLTF. CDR3 sequence (DNA): TGTGCAATAGCGCAAAACTCTGGGGCCAACGTCCTGACTTTC.

A note on this clonotype: This may stem from a read error, because a much larger clone lies one nucleotide away. This chain uses TRBV5-1 with TRBJ1-2, with a possible D match to TRBD1 (5 bases). This CDR3 has 14 residues. In germline, CDR1 is SGHRS, CDR2 YFSETQ. The CDR3 here is CASSVGLQNYGSTF. CDR3 bases: TGCGCCAGCAGCGTGGGACTGCAAAACTATGGCTCCACCTTC.

The V gene is TRBV3-1, the J gene TRBJ1-2; TRBD1 is a possible D gene (5 bases). Germline V CDR1 and CDR2: LGHDT, YNNKEL (reference sequence). This CDR3 has 13 amino acids. With 1 base removed from V and 7 bases from J, the gap between germline ends came to 10 bases. The CDR3 coding sequence is TGTGCCAGCAGCCAAGCGGGGACGAGTGGCTACACCTTC. It encodes CASSQAGTSGYTF. The whole variable domain, filled in from reference TRBV3-1 and TRBJ1-2, reads DTAVSQTPKYLVTQMGNDKSIKCEQNLGHDTMYWYKQDSKKFLKIMFSYNNKELIINETVPNRFSPKSPDKAHLNLHINSLELGDSAVYFCASSQAGTSGYTFGSGTRLTVV.

This clonotype is hyperexpanded. The V gene is TRBV11-2, the J gene TRBJ2-1, with D tentatively TRBD2 (5 bases). The CDR3 has 11 residues. Germline V gene data show CDR1 as SGHAT and CDR2 as FQNNGV. V lost 4 bases to trimming and J lost 10 bases, with 8 bases between them. The DNA for the CDR3 is TGTGCCAGCAGCTATGGACTCGAGCAGTTCTTC. This gives the protein CASSYGLEQFF.

This clonotype was observed many times. The genes are TRBV20-1 and TRBJ2-1; 10 nucleotides match TRBD2. The CDR3 contains 16 residues. CDR1 and CDR2 from the germline V gene are DFQATT and SNEGSKA (reference sequence). With V trimmed by 2 bases and J by 7 bases, 11 bases remained unmatched. Here the CDR3 DNA reads TGCAGTGCTAGATCAGCCCTAGCGGGAGATCTGAATGAGCAGTTCTTC. It specifies CSARSALAGDLNEQFF.

This clonotype is labeled medium-sized (0.01 to 0.1%). The V call is TRBV20-1, the J call TRBJ1-1; 9 nucleotides agree with TRBD1. From germline, CDR1 is DFQATT and CDR2 SNEGSKA (reference sequence). CDR3 length: 15 residues. J lost 5 bases, V lost 6 bases, and 13 bases had no gene match. The CDR3 bases are TGCAGTGCCCCCCTCGGGGGACAGGGCGGGACTGAAGCTTTCTTT. This gives the protein CSAPLGGQGGTEAFF.

Many counts were recorded for this clonotype. This sequence joins TRBV6-2 or TRBV6-3 and TRBJ1-5; D perhaps matches TRBD1 (5 bases). The CDR3 totals 16 residues. The germline CDR1 and CDR2 sequences are MNHEY and SVGEGT. V was pared by 6 bases and J by 1 base, with 16 bases between. CDR3 DNA sequence: TGTGCCAGCAGAACACAGGCCGGGGGAAGCAATCAGCCCCAGCATTTT. Its protein product is CASRTQAGGSNQPQHF.

This clonotype was counted only a few times. The V and J genes are TRBV11-2 and TRBJ2-3; 8 nucleotides line up with TRBD2. Germline V CDR1 and CDR2: SGHAT, FQNNGV. J was trimmed by 2 bases and V by 7 bases; bases with no gene match: 2. This CDR3 contains 13 residues. The CDR3 loop reads CASTSGYTDTQYF. The CDR3 nucleotides read TGTGCCAGCACTAGCGGGTACACAGATACGCAGTATTTT.

As regards this clonotype: Since a far larger clone is one base different, this is likely a read error. This sequence joins TRBV5-8 and TRBJ2-1, with a tentative D call TRBD1 (5 bases). Germline V gives CDR1 SGHTS, CDR2 YDEGEE. This CDR3 is 18 amino acids long. CDR3 protein: CASSLRSQEYLSYNKQFF. Here the CDR3 DNA reads TGTGCCAGCAGCTTACGTTCACAGGAATATCTCTCCTACAATAAGCAGTTCTTC.

The chain is built from TRBV5-1 and TRBJ2-7; TRBD1 matches at 9 bases. Germline V gene data show CDR1 as SGHRS and CDR2 as YFSETQ. The CDR3 totals 15 residues. V was clipped by 6 bases and J by 5 bases; unmatched bases: 12. The CDR3 protein is CASKPDLTGGHEQYF. The DNA for the CDR3 is TGCGCCAGCAAACCCGATTTAACAGGGGGCCACGAGCAGTACTTC.

This clonotype appeared a few times. The CDR3 region has the DNA TGTGCCAGCAGTGTTCGACAGGGGACTCAGCCCCAGCATTTT. Encoded protein: CASSVRQGTQPQHF. V gene TRBV6-1 combines with J gene TRBJ1-5; TRBD1 aligns across 8 bases. The J segment lost 6 bases and the V segment lost 4 bases, leaving 5 bases of the junction unmatched. Germline V CDR1 and CDR2: MNHNS, SASEGT. The CDR3 extends over 14 amino acids.

The chain combines TRBV28 with TRBJ2-5, with no clear D. The CDR3 spans 12 residues. Germline V gene sequence: CDR1 MDHEN, CDR2 SYDVKM. The ends were cut back, 1 base at V and 5 bases at J, with 5 bases in the middle. The CDR3 sequence is CASSLSTETQYF. The CDR3 DNA reads as TGTGCCAGCAGTTTATCTACTGAGACCCAGTACTTC.

As for this clonotype: Just one base apart from a much larger clone, this may be a read error. It is likely a read error, because the conserved phenylalanine at the end of the CDR3 is missing. The rearrangement uses TRBV3-1 and TRBJ2-1; 10 nucleotides line up with TRBD2. Unmatched junction bases numbered 5, after V lost 1 base and J lost 2 bases. Looked up from germline, CDR1 is LGHDT and CDR2 is YNNKEL (reference sequence). This CDR3 has 17 amino acids. The CDR3 coding sequence is TGTGCCAGCAGCCAAGTTCTAGCGGGAGCCCCCTACAATGAGCAGTTCCTC. It translates to CASSQVLAGAPYNEQFL.

Points on this clonotype: A far larger clone is just one base off, so this is likely a read error. The rearrangement joins TRBV6-6 to TRBJ1-1, with 7 nucleotides matching TRBD1. Germline CDR1 reads MNHNY; CDR2 reads SVGAGI (reference sequence). CDR3 size: 14 residues. CDR3 residues: CASLQGPEGTGAFF. CDR3 DNA sequence: TGTGCCAGTCTACAGGGGCCCGAAGGTACTGGAGCTTTCTTT.

This clonotype was seen many times. This chain connects TRBV7-8 to TRBJ2-3; 10 bases are shared with TRBD2. Germline V gene lookup returns CDR1 SGHVS and CDR2 FQNEAQ. Trimming took 5 bases from V and 0 from J; bases not matched to a gene: 8. The CDR3 totals 17 residues. CDR3 DNA sequence: TGTGCCAGCAGCCCACCGGGACTAGCGCTTAGCACAGATACGCAGTATTTT. This gives the protein CASSPPGLALSTDTQYF.

The chain recombines TRBV29-1 with TRBJ2-2; 7 bases are a match to TRBD2. This CDR3 has 14 amino acids. CDR1 SQVTM and CDR2 ANQGSEA come from the germline V gene. Unmatched junction bases numbered 4, after V lost 0 bases and J lost 6 bases. CDR3 sequence (DNA): TGCAGCGTTGAAGAGGCGGGGGTTCCCGGGGAGCTGTTTTTT. It translates to CSVEEAGVPGELFF.